A selection of T cell receptor beta chains follows, all from one sample in a study of blood T cell repertoires in COVID-19. Some clones are missing from TCRdb's copy, which holds only in-frame ones; the method was immunoSEQ multiplex PCR. The sample holds hundreds of thousands of clones, 90% seen once. Material for sequencing was peripheral blood. These TCRs come from a woman aged 40 to 50 with COVID-19, enrolled during active disease. Each CDR3 is given with its conserved first and last residue. The D gene is left open where the match is weak. Size is stated for part of the rows, as once, few or many counts, or as a class when the clone is expanded.

d_gene | j_gene | v_gene | abundance | CDR3nt | CDR3aa
TRBD1 | TRBJ1-1 | TRBV28 | - | TGTGCCAGCACCCTACCGGGACAGGCAATCGAAGCTTTCTTT | CASTLPGQAIEAFF
TRBD2 | TRBJ2-2 | TRBV9 | - | TGTGCCAGCAGCGTAGTGGGAGCGGGGGCAGGCACCGGGGAGCTGTTTTTT | CASSVVGAGAGTGELFF
TRBD1 | TRBJ1-2 | TRBV5-4 | - | TGTGCCAGCACCCTAGGGACAGCACCCTATGGCTACACCTTC | CASTLGTAPYGYTF
- | TRBJ1-1 | TRBV19 | - | TGTGCCACCAAAAGGGGCCAAAACACTGAAGCTTTCTTT | CATKRGQNTEAFF
- | TRBJ2-4 | TRBV9 | - | TGTGCCAGCAGCGTCGACCGAGAGGACATTCAGTACTTC | CASSVDREDIQYF
- | TRBJ2-7 | TRBV7-9 | - | TGTGCCAGCAGCTCTAGTGGGTACGAGCAGTACTTC | CASSSSGYEQYF
- | TRBJ1-2 | TRBV4-1 | - | TGCGCCAGCAGCCTCGACAGTTATGGCTACACCTTC | CASSLDSYGYTF
- | TRBJ2-7 | TRBV28 | - | TGTGCCAGCAGTACCCCCGGACAAACCTACGAGCAGTACTTC | CASSTPGQTYEQYF
- | TRBJ2-5 | TRBV9 | - | TGTGCCAGCAGCGTAGCAGCGGGAGAGACCCAGTACTTC | CASSVAAGETQYF
- | TRBJ1-1 | TRBV7-9 | - | TGTGCCAGCAGCTTAGGGGGAGGGGCCACTGAAGCTTTCTTT | CASSLGGGATEAFF
TRBD1 | TRBJ1-6 | TRBV5-1 | once | TGCGCCAGCAGCCCCGGACAGGGGTTTTCACCCCTCCACTTT | CASSPGQGFSPLHF
TRBD1 | TRBJ2-7 | TRBV18 | once | TGTGCCAGCTCACCACTTCCGGACAGGGGCAACGAGCAGTACTTC | CASSPLPDRGNEQYF
TRBD2 | TRBJ2-5 | TRBV7-8 | - | TGTGCCAGCAGCTTATACTTTGGGACTAGCGGGGGGGCCGCCCAGTACTTC | CASSLYFGTSGGAAQYF
TRBD2 | TRBJ2-7 | TRBV6-6 | once | TGTGCCAGCGGACTAGCGGGATTCTACGAGCAGTACTTC | CASGLAGFYEQYF
TRBD2 | TRBJ2-1 | TRBV29-1 | - | TGCAGCGTTGTCCCGGCTAGCGGGGGGGATCTCAAGCAGTTCTTC | CSVVPASGGDLKQFF
- | TRBJ2-7 | TRBV6-5 | - | TGTGCCAGCAAGGAAGGGGATTACTACGAGCAGTACTTC | CASKEGDYYEQYF
- | TRBJ1-3 | TRBV5-5 | - | TGTGCCAGCAGCCTGACAGGAGTCTCTGGAAACACCATATATTTT | CASSLTGVSGNTIYF
- | TRBJ1-3 | TRBV2 | - | TGTGCCAGCAGTGAACGCGTCCGAAACTCTGGAAACACCATATATTTT | CASSERVRNSGNTIYF
TRBD2 | TRBJ2-7 | TRBV29-1 | - | TGCAGCGTTGAAATCAGCGGGGGTACCTACGAGCAGTACTTC | CSVEISGGTYEQYF
- | TRBJ2-3 | TRBV6-4 | - | TGTGCCAGCAGTGCACAGGGAGCAGATACGCAGTATTTT | CASSAQGADTQYF
- | TRBJ2-2 | TRBV6-5 | - | TGTGCCAGCAGTCCAACCGCGACGGGGACCGGGGAGCTGTTTTTT | CASSPTATGTGELFF
- | TRBJ2-7 | TRBV30 | - | TGTGCCTGGAGGGACAAGGACAGTTCCACCTACGAGCAGTACTTC | CAWRDKDSSTYEQYF
TRBD1 | TRBJ1-2 | TRBV4-3 | - | TGCGCCAGCAGCCATTTCGGACAGGGGCAGAGCTATGGCTACACCTTC | CASSHFGQGQSYGYTF
- | TRBJ2-1 | TRBV7-9 | - | TGTGCCAGCAGCTTGGGAGGCATTGGTAACAATGAGCAGTTCTTC | CASSLGGIGNNEQFF
TRBD2 | TRBJ2-4 | TRBV19 | - | TGTGCCAGTAGTATAGTGACTCCCGGAATAGCGGGAGCAGACATTCAGTACTTC | CASSIVTPGIAGADIQYF
- | TRBJ1-2 | TRBV4-1 | - | TGCGCCAGCAGCCTTAGGACAGCTAACTATGGCTACACCTTC | CASSLRTANYGYTF
- | TRBJ2-3 | TRBV3-1/TRBV3-2 | - | TGTGCCAGCAGCCTCAGGGTTCCAACCACAGATACGCAGTATTTT | CASSLRVPTTDTQYF
- | TRBJ1-2 | TRBV28 | - | TGTGCCAGCAGCTACCCGTTGCGCGCGAATGGCTACACCTTC | CASSYPLRANGYTF
- | TRBJ2-2 | TRBV7-8 | - | TGTGCCAGCAGCTTACTGTCTCTGAACACCGGGGAGCTGTTTTTT | CASSLLSLNTGELFF
- | TRBJ1-6 | TRBV5-6 | few | TGTGCCAGCAGCTTGCTTCCGCGACATATACCCCTCCACTTT | CASSLLPRHIPLHF
- | TRBJ2-2 | TRBV6-4 | - | TGTGCCAGCAGTCGGGACTCCAACACCGGGGAGCTGTTTTTT | CASSRDSNTGELFF
- | TRBJ1-1 | TRBV5-1 | - | TGCGCCAGCAGGGGGGAGACAGGAGTGAACACTGAAGCTTTCTTT | CASRGETGVNTEAFF
- | TRBJ1-1 | TRBV28 | - | TGTGCCAGCAGTCTTCTTCTCGAGTCCACTGAAGCTTTCTTT | CASSLLLESTEAFF
- | TRBJ2-7 | TRBV7-2 | - | TGTGCCAGCAGCTTAAGGCCGGGAGGACAGAACTACGAGCAGTACTTC | CASSLRPGGQNYEQYF
- | TRBJ1-5 | TRBV7-2 | - | TGTGCCAGCAGCCTCGACAGTAGCAATCAGCCCCAGCATTTT | CASSLDSSNQPQHF
- | TRBJ1-1 | TRBV5-4 | - | TGTGCCAGCAGGGTGGGTGGAGGCGCCACTGAAGCTTTCTTT | CASRVGGGATEAFF
- | TRBJ1-6 | TRBV9 | - | TGTGCCAGCAGCGTAGCCGACAATAATTCACCCCTCCACTTT | CASSVADNNSPLHF
- | TRBJ1-2 | TRBV5-4 | - | TGTGCCAGCAGCTTGCCAGGGTTTTACGGGAGTGGCTACACCTTC | CASSLPGFYGSGYTF
TRBD2 | TRBJ2-1 | TRBV28 | - | TGTGCCAGCAGTTTAGCGGGGGACTGGGCGTACAATGAGCAGTTCTTC | CASSLAGDWAYNEQFF
- | TRBJ1-2 | TRBV29-1 | - | TGCAGCGGGGGACAAGACTATGGCTACACCTTC | CSGGQDYGYTF
TRBD1 | TRBJ1-4 | TRBV19 | - | TGTGCCAGTGCTAACACAGGGGCGGGTGAAAAACTGTTTTTT | CASANTGAGEKLFF
- | TRBJ1-2 | TRBV21-1 | - | TGTGCCAGCTGGTGTTCCCTAGCTAACTATGGCTACACCTTC | CASWCSLANYGYTF
- | TRBJ1-1 | TRBV15 | - | TGTGCCACCAGCAGAGGACAGATGTGGACTGAAGCTTTCTTT | CATSRGQMWTEAFF
TRBD2 | TRBJ2-3 | TRBV7-9 | - | TGTGCCAGCAGCTTTGGGGGACTAGCGGGAGTCACAGATACGCAGTATTTT | CASSFGGLAGVTDTQYF
- | TRBJ2-2 | TRBV19 | - | TGTGCCAGTAGTATGGGGGCAGGGGCCGGGGAGCTGTTTTTT | CASSMGAGAGELFF
- | TRBJ2-1 | TRBV9 | - | TGTGCCAGCAGCGTAGGCCGGGAGCAGTTCTTC | CASSVGREQFF
- | TRBJ1-2 | TRBV6-5 | - | TGTGCCAGCGAGTTAACTTATGGCTACACCTTC | CASELTYGYTF
- | TRBJ2-7 | TRBV18 | - | TGTGCCAGCTCACTAATCACCTCCCCTACCGTGCCCTCCGAGCAGTACTTC | CASSLITSPTVPSEQYF
TRBD2 | TRBJ2-1 | TRBV7-7 | - | TGTGCTAGCAGCTTATGGTTCAGCGGGAGGGCCGTTGCCCCCCCTGAGCAGTTCTTC | CASSLWFSGRAVAPPEQFF
TRBD2 | TRBJ2-5 | TRBV7-2 | - | TGTGCCAGCAGCTTAGACCAGGGAGGGCAAGAGACCCAGTACTTC | CASSLDQGGQETQYF